Listed here are 23 T cell receptor beta chains from one sample, sequenced in a study of blood T cell repertoires in COVID-19. Sequenced by immunoSEQ multiplex PCR; TCRdb stores in-frame clones only, minus some. The profile shows about 240,000 clones, 86% of them singletons. Sequencing was done on a sample of peripheral blood. The receptors stem from a man in his 60s with acute or convalescent COVID-19.

There are a few counts of this clone. The chain has TRBV28 and TRBJ2-7; 9 nucleotides line up with TRBD1. With V trimmed by 5 bases and J by 3 bases, 5 bases remained unmatched. This CDR3 is 14 amino acids long. Looked up from germline, CDR1 is MDHEN and CDR2 is SYDVKM. The CDR3 sequence: CASSEQGALYEQYF. As DNA, the CDR3 is TGTGCCAGCAGTGAACAGGGGGCTCTCTACGAGCAGTACTTC.

This chain connects TRBV19 to TRBJ2-1; a weak D match, TRBD2 (6 bases). The CDR3 has 15 amino acids. V lost 5 bases to trimming and J lost 9 bases, with 20 bases between them. Germline V gives CDR1 LNHDA, CDR2 SQIVND (reference sequence). The CDR3 loop is CASSSSSNPGGEQFF. The CDR3 region has the DNA TGTGCCAGTAGTTCCTCCAGTAATCCCGGGGGTGAGCAGTTCTTC. Using reference TRBV19 and TRBJ2-1 for the parts outside the CDR3, the full variable domain is DGGITQSPKYLFRKEGQNVTLSCEQNLNHDAMYWYRQDPGQGLRLIYYSQIVNDFQKGDIAEGYSVSREKKESFPLTVTSAQKNPTAFYLCASSSSSNPGGEQFFGPGTRLTVL.

The gene calls are TRBV29-1 and TRBJ2-3; 7 bases fit TRBD1. Looked up from germline, CDR1 is SQVTM and CDR2 is ANQGSEA. The trim removed 7 bases at V and 3 bases at J, leaving 10 bases unmatched. This CDR3 contains 14 residues. CDR3 coding DNA: TGCAGCGCCGCCGACAGGGCTGAAACAGATACGCAGTATTTT. Translation gives CSAADRAETDTQYF.

J is TRBJ2-5 and V is TRBV11-3; 9 bases fit TRBD2. The CDR3 consists of 15 residues. Germline CDR1 is SGHNT and CDR2 is YENEEA. After removal of 4 bases from V and 4 bases from J, the junction contained 7 bases not matched to a gene. CDR3: CASSSAGGLGETQYF. The CDR3 DNA sequence: TGTGCCAGCAGCTCAGCGGGAGGTCTAGGAGAGACCCAGTACTTC.

The sample holds one count of this clone. CDR3 in DNA: TGTGCCAGCAGCGTAGCGGGGAAAATGGAGCAGTTCTTC. It translates to CASSVAGKMEQFF. This chain uses TRBV9 with TRBJ2-1, with a weak D call TRBD2 (5 bases). The germline V gene has CDR1 SGDLS and CDR2 YYNGEE. The CDR3 is made up of 13 amino acids. Trimming cost V 0 bases and J 10 bases, with 11 bases left between them.

This clone has ten or more counts. The V gene is TRBV6-4, the J gene TRBJ2-2; 13 bases line up with TRBD2. CDR3 length equals 16 residues. Germline V gives CDR1 MRHNA, CDR2 SNTAGT. V shed 5 bases and J 4 bases; nucleotides not matched to a gene: 4. DNA of the CDR3: TGTGCCAGCAGTCCCGGGACTAGCGGGACCACCGGGGAGCTGTTTTTT. This gives the protein CASSPGTSGTTGELFF.

V and J are TRBV3-1 (or the pseudogene TRBV3-2) and TRBJ2-1, with unresolved D. The V gene's germline CDR1 is LGHDT and CDR2 YNNKEL (reference sequence). Between the trimmed V and J ends, which lost 4 bases and 3 bases, there was a span of 10 bases. The CDR3 has 14 residues. In nucleotides, the CDR3 is TGTGCCAGCAGCCCAGGCCCGGTCTACAATGAGCAGTTCTTC. It specifies CASSPGPVYNEQFF.

V and J are TRBV6-2 or TRBV6-3 and TRBJ2-7; 7 bases are shared with TRBD2. The CDR3 is 15 residues long. Germline trimming cut 0 bases from V and 6 bases from J; bases unmatched to any gene: 8. CDR1 is MNHEY and CDR2 is SVGEGT in the germline V gene. The CDR3 protein is CASSYSGAGSSEQYF. For the CDR3, the DNA is TGTGCCAGCAGTTACTCGGGAGCGGGGTCGTCCGAGCAGTACTTC.

The genes are TRBV19 and TRBJ2-7; possible D gene TRBD1, 5 bases. CDR3 size: 12 residues. CDR1 and CDR2 from the germline V gene are LNHDA and SQIVND (reference sequence). V lost 2 bases and J lost 7, with 9 bases in between. The CDR3, as DNA: TGTGCCAGTAGTATATTCCAGGGTGAGCAGTACTTC. Translating gives CASSIFQGEQYF.

The J gene is TRBJ2-2, the V gene TRBV3-1 (or the pseudogene TRBV3-2); D gene unclear. Germline V gives CDR1 LGHDT, CDR2 YNNKEL (reference sequence). Trimming pared 2 bases from V and 1 base from J, leaving 8 bases between. This CDR3 contains 15 residues. The CDR3 protein is CASSQQYGNTGELFF. The CDR3 DNA reads as TGTGCCAGCAGCCAACAATACGGGAACACCGGGGAGCTGTTTTTT.

This chain uses TRBV11-3 with TRBJ2-7; 12 positions agree with TRBD1. CDR1 and CDR2 (germline): SGHNT, YENEEA. The CDR3 consists of 12 residues. J was trimmed by 11 bases and V by 5 bases; bases with no gene match: 4. The CDR3 coding sequence is TGTGCCAGCAGCACAGGGACAGGGGGCAAGTACTTC. Translating gives CASSTGTGGKYF.

V and J are TRBV6-5 and TRBJ1-4, with D perhaps TRBD1 (6 bases). Germline loops: CDR1 MNHEY, CDR2 SVGAGI. Trimming removed 0 bases at V and 8 bases at J, with 13 bases between. The CDR3 extends over 15 amino acids. CDR3 sequence reads: CASSYSLTGSEKLFF. CDR3 nucleotides: TGTGCCAGCAGTTACTCGTTAACAGGGAGCGAAAAACTGTTTTTT.

The chain employs TRBV7-2 and TRBJ1-1; 7 bases fit TRBD1. This CDR3 comprises 13 residues. CDR1 SGHTA and CDR2 FQGNSA come from the germline V gene. J lost 6 bases, V lost 0 bases, and 1 base had no gene match. CDR3 amino acids: CASSLAGTAEAFF. The CDR3 nucleotides are TGTGCCAGCAGCTTAGCCGGGACAGCTGAAGCTTTCTTT.

The chain employs TRBV30 and TRBJ1-2; D ambiguous. The CDR3 is 15 amino acids. The germline CDR1 and CDR2 sequences are GTSNPN and SVGIG (reference sequence). V lost 2 bases to trimming and J lost 4 bases, with 17 bases between them. CDR3 nucleotides: TGTGCCTGGAGTATGAGGAGGAAGGATAGCTATGGCTACACCTTC. Its protein product is CAWSMRRKDSYGYTF.

The genes are TRBV9 and TRBJ2-3; 8 positions agree with TRBD2. The germline gives CDR1 SGDLS, CDR2 YYNGEE. The CDR3 is made up of 13 amino acids. Losses at the gene ends were 3 bases for V and 4 bases for J; bases not matched to a gene: 1. The CDR3 reads CASSGTSPDTQYF. Written as DNA, the CDR3 is TGTGCCAGCAGCGGGACTAGCCCAGATACGCAGTATTTT. Full variable domain (remainder filled in from reference TRBV9 and TRBJ2-3): DSGVTQTPKHLITATGQRVTLRCSPRSGDLSVYWYQQSLDQGLQFLIQYYNGEERAKGNILERFSAQQFPDLHSELNLSSLELGDSALYFCASSGTSPDTQYFGPGTRLTVL.

This chain links TRBV5-5 with TRBJ1-1; TRBD1 is a possible D gene (6 bases). The ends were cut back, 1 base at V and 0 bases at J, with 10 bases in the middle. The germline V gene has CDR1 SGHKS and CDR2 YYEKEE (reference sequence). The CDR3 length is 15 residues. CDR3 bases: TGTGCCAGCAGCTTGTCCGGGGACATGAACACTGAAGCTTTCTTT. The encoded protein is CASSLSGDMNTEAFF. Supplemented by reference TRBV5-5 and TRBJ1-1, the full variable domain reads DAGVTQSPTHLIKTRGQQVTLRCSPISGHKSVSWYQQVLGQGPQFIFQYYEKEERGRGNFPDRFSARQFPNYSSELNVNALLLGDSALYLCASSLSGDMNTEAFFGQGTRLTVV.

This clone was seen just once. V and J are TRBV3-1 (or the pseudogene TRBV3-2) and TRBJ2-3, with D unresolved. V lost 3 bases and J lost 1, with 8 bases in between. From germline, CDR1 is LGHDT and CDR2 YNNKEL (reference sequence). The CDR3 loop spans 14 amino acids. CDR3 sequence: CASSHPLRTDTQYF. The CDR3 DNA is TGTGCCAGCAGCCACCCCCTCCGCACAGATACGCAGTATTTT.

The chain recombines TRBV5-6 with TRBJ1-3, with TRBD1 matching over 12 bases. The V gene end was trimmed by 7 bases and the J gene end by 6 bases; junction bases not matched to a gene: 17. CDR3 length equals 18 residues. The germline CDR1 and CDR2 sequences are SGHDT and YYEEEE. As DNA, the CDR3 is TGTGCCAGCCGGGCGGGGACAGGGGGCGCGACATGGGAAAACACCATATATTTT. It yields the protein CASRAGTGGATWENTIYF.

The chain combines TRBV4-3 with TRBJ1-6; 8 bases line up with TRBD1. This CDR3 has 16 amino acids. With V trimmed by 0 bases and J by 11 bases, 9 bases remained unmatched. Looked up from germline, CDR1 is LGHNA and CDR2 is YSLEER. The CDR3 DNA reads as TGCGCCAGCAGCCAAGACAGGGGCAGGGGGCGGACACCCCTCCACTTT. This translates into CASSQDRGRGRTPLHF.

The gene calls are TRBV7-2 and TRBJ2-7; D might be TRBD1 (5 bases). Germline loops: CDR1 SGHTA, CDR2 FQGNSA. With 0 bases removed from V and 5 bases from J, the gap between germline ends came to 14 bases. The CDR3 has 15 residues. The CDR3 here is CASSLAAGRGNEQYF. Here the CDR3 DNA reads TGTGCCAGCAGCTTAGCGGCAGGGCGTGGCAACGAGCAGTACTTC.

The chain is built from TRBV7-2 and TRBJ2-7, with 7 bases lining up with TRBD1. Germline CDR1 SGHTA, CDR2 FQGNSA. The V segment lost 4 bases and the J segment 3 bases; nucleotides outside the gene matches: 9. This CDR3 region has 15 residues. CDR3 in amino acids: CASSSLDRILYEQYF. The CDR3 bases are TGTGCCAGCAGCTCTCTGGACAGGATCCTCTACGAGCAGTACTTC.

This chain links TRBV28 with TRBJ2-7; no clear D gene. Between the trimmed V and J ends, which lost 4 bases and 2 bases, there was a span of 9 bases. This CDR3 is built from 13 residues. Germline CDR1 MDHEN, CDR2 SYDVKM. CDR3 nucleotides: TGTGCCAGCAGTTCGACACTTACCTACGAGCAGTACTTC. It yields the protein CASSSTLTYEQYF.

This clone was detected only a few times. CDR3 amino acids: CASSYASGIYQETQYF. The CDR3 coding sequence is TGCGCCAGCAGCTACGCTAGCGGGATATACCAAGAGACCCAGTACTTC. The chain recombines TRBV4-1 with TRBJ2-5, with TRBD2 matching 9 bases. This CDR3 is built from 16 residues. V shed 5 bases and J 0 bases; nucleotides not matched to a gene: 7. Germline-derived CDR1 and CDR2 are MGHRA and YSYEKL.